The clone carrying this T cell receptor beta chain turned up a few times. Its antigen is undetermined. The record originates from a study of cytotoxic CD8 clonotypes in ibrutinib-treated CLL. Notes on the study in general: Clonality (at baseline) was higher than in age-matched healthy donors and tracked circulating CD8+ T-cell counts. Samples from sustained-remission and progressing patients were taken at different times.

The data were produced by immunoSEQ multiplex PCR, yet TCRdb's version contains in-frame clones alone and is incomplete. The sample contains roughly 54,000 clones, around 52% of which appear only once. The V and J ends lost 2 bases and 4 bases respectively, with 8 bases between them. This CDR3 comprises 13 residues. Germline lookup yields CDR1 MNHEY and CDR2 SMNVEV (reference sequence). This material consisted of PBMCs, taken after 24 months of ibrutinib treatment. The sequence was obtained from a human donor with chronic lymphocytic leukemia. The chain carries TRBV27 and TRBJ1-2; D possibly corresponds to TRBD1 (5 bases). CDR3 nucleotides: TGTGCCAGCAGTTTAGGCAGGGCCTATGGCTACACCTTC. Its translation is CASSLGRAYGYTF.